The 15 T cell receptor beta chains below were found in one sample sequenced in a study of T cells after yellow fever vaccination. MiXCR, run by TCRdb on the 5' RACE reads, gives a single entry per CDR3 protein. Among a few hundred thousand distinct CDR3 sequences, about 17% were seen once, and the ten largest hold 18%. The specimen comprised PBMCs, sampled before the yellow fever booster vaccination. These receptors all stem from a man aged 18 to 30 who received the YFV17D yellow fever vaccine.

The chain is built from TRBV24-1 and TRBJ2-2; 9 bases match TRBD1. The CDR3 has 15 residues. The V segment lost 4 bases and the J segment 5 bases; nucleotides outside the gene matches: 4. The germline V gene has CDR1 KGHDR and CDR2 SFDVKD. CDR3 nucleotide sequence: TGTGCCACCAGTGACGTAGGACAGGGGACCGGGGAGCTGTTTTTT. Residues: CATSDVGQGTGELFF.

This clonotype appeared many times. J is TRBJ2-7 and V is TRBV5-5, with TRBD1 identical over 8 bases. The germline CDR1 and CDR2 sequences are SGHKS and YYEKEE (reference sequence). Losses at the gene ends were 4 bases for V and 1 base for J; bases not matched to a gene: 1. The CDR3 covers 13 residues. CDR3 nucleotide sequence: TGTGCCAGCAGCCGGACAGGGTCCTACGAGCAGTACGTC. Amino acids: CASSRTGSYEQYV.

The chain couples TRBV20-1 to TRBJ1-1; D gene unclear. The CDR3 length is 14 residues. Germline V gene lookup returns CDR1 DFQATT and CDR2 SNEGSKA (reference sequence). With 3 bases removed from V and 1 base from J, the gap between germline ends came to 12 bases. The CDR3 spells CSARGNGANTEAFF. The CDR3 nucleotides read TGCAGTGCTAGGGGTAACGGTGCGAACACTGAAGCTTTCTTT.

This clonotype showed up just a few times. The chain combines TRBV12-3 or TRBV12-4 with TRBJ2-1; D is uncertain. The CDR3 loop spans 12 amino acids. Trimming cost V 6 bases and J 6 bases, with 9 bases left between them. The CDR3, as DNA: TGTGCCAGCAGCCCAGACACCAATGAGCAGTTCTTC. Translating gives CASSPDTNEQFF.

The J gene is TRBJ2-5, the V gene TRBV7-2; D unclear. Germline assignment: CDR1 SGHTA and CDR2 FQGNSA. The CDR3 runs 15 residues. The ends were cut back, 4 bases at V and 4 bases at J, with 16 bases in the middle. The CDR3 bases are TGTGCCAGCAGCTGGTCCGGCGGATGGGGAGAGACCCAGTACTTC. It is translated as CASSWSGGWGETQYF.

This clonotype was found a few times. This sequence joins TRBV11-1 and TRBJ1-5; 8 bases are shared with TRBD1. The CDR3 has 13 residues. Germline loops: CDR1 SGHAT, CDR2 FQDESV (reference sequence). V shed 4 bases, J shed 5 bases, and the junction held 1 base outside the gene matches. CDR3: CASSSGGHQPQHF. The CDR3 DNA sequence: TGTGCCAGCAGCTCAGGGGGCCATCAGCCCCAGCATTTT. Full variable domain (outside the CDR3, taken from reference TRBV11-1 and TRBJ1-5): EAEVAQSPRYKITEKSQAVAFWCDPISGHATLYWYRQILGQGPELLVQFQDESVVDDSQLPKDRFSAERLKGVDSTLKIQPAELGDSAMYLCASSSGGHQPQHFGDGTRLSIL.

This clonotype has more than one count but fewer than ten. The rearrangement links TRBV7-2 to TRBJ2-5, with D perhaps TRBD2 (6 bases). This CDR3 spans 14 amino acids. Germline V CDR1 and CDR2: SGHTA, FQGNSA. Trimming took 2 bases from V and 4 from J, leaving 11 bases between them. The CDR3 DNA is TGTGCCAGCAGCTTACGAAGACTAGTAGAGACCCAGTACTTC. It encodes CASSLRRLVETQYF.

The chain carries TRBV7-2 and TRBJ2-1; D may be TRBD1 (6 bases). The CDR3 length is 19 residues. The ends were cut back, 4 bases at V and 6 bases at J, with 28 bases in the middle. Germline values: CDR1 SGHTA, CDR2 FQGNSA. CDR3 region: CASSSRRGTTVTRGNEQFF. In DNA form, the CDR3 reads TGTGCCAGCAGCTCCCGTAGGGGGACCACAGTCACACGAGGCAATGAGCAGTTCTTC.

There are many counts of this clonotype. The chain links TRBV6-5 to TRBJ2-5; 7 bases map to TRBD1. The CDR3 runs 18 residues. The ends lost 5 bases at V and 3 bases at J; junction bases unmatched: 18. Germline values: CDR1 MNHEY, CDR2 SVGAGI. The CDR3 sequence: CASSPYGITGEKEETQYF. The CDR3 nucleotides read TGTGCCAGCAGTCCCTATGGAATTACAGGGGAGAAGGAAGAGACCCAGTACTTC.

In this sample, this clonotype turned up a few times. This sequence joins TRBV6-2 or TRBV6-3 and TRBJ2-3, with 10 positions matching TRBD1. V gave up 2 bases and J gave up 1 base; unmatched junction bases: 3. The CDR3 extends over 16 amino acids. CDR1 is MNHEY and CDR2 is SVGEGT in the germline V gene. The CDR3 region is CASSYGGTGGTDTQYF. The CDR3 DNA is TGTGCCAGCAGTTACGGCGGGACAGGGGGCACAGATACGCAGTATTTT.

The chain links TRBV2 to TRBJ1-1, with D uncertain. V shed 1 base and J shed 0 bases, with 6 bases lying between them. CDR3 length equals 14 residues. The germline V gene has CDR1 SNHLY and CDR2 FYNNEI. The CDR3: CASSEEGMNTEAFF. CDR3 bases: TGTGCCAGCAGTGAAGAGGGCATGAACACTGAAGCTTTCTTT.

The chain joins TRBV7-2 to TRBJ2-3, with a possible D match to TRBD2 (5 bases). V was trimmed by 2 bases and J by 5 bases, leaving 8 bases between them. Germline CDR1 and CDR2: SGHTA and FQGNSA. The CDR3 has 13 amino acids. The CDR3 bases are TGTGCCAGCAGCTTATCCGCGGGAGATACGCAGTATTTT. This encodes CASSLSAGDTQYF.

The rearrangement uses TRBV18 and TRBJ2-1; D remains unclear. From germline, CDR1 is KGHSH and CDR2 LQKENI. The CDR3 has 15 residues. The V end was cut by 1 base, the J end by 4 bases, with 11 bases between. In nucleotides, the CDR3 is TGTGCCAGCTCACCACTGGGGAATTTATACAATGAGCAGTTCTTC. The encoded protein is CASSPLGNLYNEQFF.

The chain combines TRBV5-1 with TRBJ2-5; a possible D gene is TRBD2 (6 bases). The V and J ends lost 0 bases and 5 bases respectively, with 17 bases between them. Per germline, CDR1 SGHRS and CDR2 YFSETQ. The CDR3 length is 16 residues. The CDR3: CASSLGVSGGVETQYF. The CDR3 region has the DNA TGCGCCAGCAGCTTGGGAGTTTCCGGGGGAGTGGAGACCCAGTACTTC.

This clonotype was detected only a few times. The rearrangement joins TRBV20-1 to TRBJ1-1, with TRBD1 as a possible D gene (5 bases). Per the germline V gene, CDR1 is DFQATT and CDR2 is SNEGSKA (reference sequence). The CDR3 is 18 amino acids. V dropped 0 bases and J dropped 3 bases, with 23 bases sitting between them. CDR3 protein: CSARESLLLSLGDTEAFF. CDR3 bases: TGCAGTGCTAGAGAGAGCCTTTTACTATCCCTGGGGGACACTGAAGCTTTCTTT.